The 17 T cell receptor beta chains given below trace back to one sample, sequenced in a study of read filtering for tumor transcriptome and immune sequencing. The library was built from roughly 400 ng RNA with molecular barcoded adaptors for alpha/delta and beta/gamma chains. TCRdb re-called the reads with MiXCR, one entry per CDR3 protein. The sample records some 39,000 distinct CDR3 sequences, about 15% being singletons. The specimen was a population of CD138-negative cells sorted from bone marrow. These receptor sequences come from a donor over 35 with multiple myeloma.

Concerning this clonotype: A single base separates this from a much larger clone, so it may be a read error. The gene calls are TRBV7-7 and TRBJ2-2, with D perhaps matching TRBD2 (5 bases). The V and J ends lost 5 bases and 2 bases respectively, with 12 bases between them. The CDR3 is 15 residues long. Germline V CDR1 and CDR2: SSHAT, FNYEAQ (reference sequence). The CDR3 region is CASSLMTTNTGELFF. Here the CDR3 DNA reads TGTGCCAGCAGCCTTATGACTACCAACACCGGGGAGCTGTTTTTT.

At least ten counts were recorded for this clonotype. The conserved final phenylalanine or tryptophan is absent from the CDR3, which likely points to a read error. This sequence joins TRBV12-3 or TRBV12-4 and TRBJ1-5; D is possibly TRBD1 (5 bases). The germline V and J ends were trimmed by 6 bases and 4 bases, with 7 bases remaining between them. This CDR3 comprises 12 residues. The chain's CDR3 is CASRGENQPQHL. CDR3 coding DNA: TGTGCCAGCAGAGGGGAGAATCAGCCCCAGCATCTT.

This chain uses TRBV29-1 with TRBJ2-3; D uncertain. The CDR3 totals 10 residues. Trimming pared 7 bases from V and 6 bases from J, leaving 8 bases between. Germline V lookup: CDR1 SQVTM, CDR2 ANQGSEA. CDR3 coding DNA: TGCAGCGCCGCATCGGATACGCAGTATTTT. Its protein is CSAASDTQYF.

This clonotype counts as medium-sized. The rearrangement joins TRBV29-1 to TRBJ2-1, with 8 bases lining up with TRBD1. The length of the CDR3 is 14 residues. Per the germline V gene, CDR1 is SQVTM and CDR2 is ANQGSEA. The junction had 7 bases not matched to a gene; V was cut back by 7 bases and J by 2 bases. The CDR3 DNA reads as TGCAGCGCCAGAGACAGGGGCCCCTACAATGAGCAGTTCTTC. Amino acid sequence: CSARDRGPYNEQFF.

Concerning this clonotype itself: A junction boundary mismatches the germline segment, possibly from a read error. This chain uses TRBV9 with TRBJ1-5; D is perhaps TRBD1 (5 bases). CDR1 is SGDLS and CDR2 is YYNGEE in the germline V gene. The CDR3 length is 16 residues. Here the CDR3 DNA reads TGTGTCAGCAGCGCGTCCCGGGACGGACTAAATCAGCCCCGGCATTTT. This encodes CVSSASRDGLNQPRHF.

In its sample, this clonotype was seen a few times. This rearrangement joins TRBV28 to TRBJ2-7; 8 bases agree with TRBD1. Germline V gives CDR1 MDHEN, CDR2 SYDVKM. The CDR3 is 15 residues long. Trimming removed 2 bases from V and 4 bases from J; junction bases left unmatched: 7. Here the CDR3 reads CASSLTGTGLYEQYF. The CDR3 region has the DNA TGTGCCAGCAGTTTAACCGGGACAGGCTTGTACGAGCAGTACTTC.

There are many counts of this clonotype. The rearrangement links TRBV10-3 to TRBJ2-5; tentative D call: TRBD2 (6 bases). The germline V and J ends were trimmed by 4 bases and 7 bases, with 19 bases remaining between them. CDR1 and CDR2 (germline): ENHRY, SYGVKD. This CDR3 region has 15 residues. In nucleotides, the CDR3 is TGTGCCATCAGTGGCGCCGGGACTGACGGCGGGACCCAGTACTTC. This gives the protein CAISGAGTDGGTQYF.

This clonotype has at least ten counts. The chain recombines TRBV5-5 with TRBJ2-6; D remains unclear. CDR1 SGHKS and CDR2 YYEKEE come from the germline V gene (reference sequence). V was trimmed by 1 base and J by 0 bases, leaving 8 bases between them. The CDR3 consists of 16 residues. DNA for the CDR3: TGTGCCAGCAGCTTGAAGCCAGCCTCTGGGGCCAACGTCCTGACTTTC. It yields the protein CASSLKPASGANVLTF. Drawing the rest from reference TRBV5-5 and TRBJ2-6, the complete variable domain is DAGVTQSPTHLIKTRGQQVTLRCSPISGHKSVSWYQQVLGQGPQFIFQYYEKEERGRGNFPDRFSARQFPNYSSELNVNALLLGDSALYLCASSLKPASGANVLTFGAGSRLTVL.

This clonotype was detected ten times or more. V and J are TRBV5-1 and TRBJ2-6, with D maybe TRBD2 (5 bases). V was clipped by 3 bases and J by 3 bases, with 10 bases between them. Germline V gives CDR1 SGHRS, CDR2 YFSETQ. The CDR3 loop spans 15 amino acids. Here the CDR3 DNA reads TGCGCCAGCAGCTCGGGGTCTGGTGGGGCCAACGTCCTGACTTTC. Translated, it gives CASSSGSGGANVLTF. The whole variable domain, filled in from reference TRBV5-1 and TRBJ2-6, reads KAGVTQTPRYLIKTRGQQVTLSCSPISGHRSVSWYQQTPGQGLQFLFEYFSETQRNKGNFPGRFSGRQFSNSRSEMNVSTLELGDSALYLCASSSGSGGANVLTFGAGSRLTVL.

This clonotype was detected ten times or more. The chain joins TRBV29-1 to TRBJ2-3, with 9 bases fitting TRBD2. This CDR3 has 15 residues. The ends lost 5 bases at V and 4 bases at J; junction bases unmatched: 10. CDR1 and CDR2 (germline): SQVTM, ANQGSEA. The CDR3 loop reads CSVPGGGAGADTQYF. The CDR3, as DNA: TGCAGCGTTCCAGGCGGGGGGGCAGGGGCAGATACGCAGTATTTT.

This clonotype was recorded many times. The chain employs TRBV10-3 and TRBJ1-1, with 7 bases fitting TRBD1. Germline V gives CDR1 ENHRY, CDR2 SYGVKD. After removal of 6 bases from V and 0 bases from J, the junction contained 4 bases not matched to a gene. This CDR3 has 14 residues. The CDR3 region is CAISEGQMNTEAFF. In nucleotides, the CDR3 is TGTGCCATCAGCGAGGGACAGATGAACACTGAAGCTTTCTTT.

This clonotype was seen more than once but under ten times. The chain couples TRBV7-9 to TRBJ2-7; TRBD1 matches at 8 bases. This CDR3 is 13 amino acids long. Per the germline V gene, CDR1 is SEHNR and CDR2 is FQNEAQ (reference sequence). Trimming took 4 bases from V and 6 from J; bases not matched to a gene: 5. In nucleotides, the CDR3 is TGTGCCAGCAGCTCTTCGACAGGGGCCGAGCAGTACTTC. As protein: CASSSSTGAEQYF.

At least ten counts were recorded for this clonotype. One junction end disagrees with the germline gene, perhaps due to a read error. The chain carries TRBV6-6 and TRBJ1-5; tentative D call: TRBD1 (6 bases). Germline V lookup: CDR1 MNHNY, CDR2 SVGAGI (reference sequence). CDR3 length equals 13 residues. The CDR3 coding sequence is TGTGCAAGCAAGCCTGGACAGAATCAGCCCCAGCATTTT. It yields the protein CASKPGQNQPQHF.

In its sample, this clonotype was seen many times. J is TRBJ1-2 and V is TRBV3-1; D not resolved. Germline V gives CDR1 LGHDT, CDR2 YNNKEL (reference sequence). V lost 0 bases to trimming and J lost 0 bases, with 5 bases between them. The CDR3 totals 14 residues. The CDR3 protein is CASSQEGSNYGYTF. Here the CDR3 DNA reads TGTGCCAGCAGCCAAGAGGGCTCTAACTATGGCTACACCTTC. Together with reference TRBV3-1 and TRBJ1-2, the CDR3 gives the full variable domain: DTAVSQTPKYLVTQMGNDKSIKCEQNLGHDTMYWYKQDSKKFLKIMFSYNNKELIINETVPNRFSPKSPDKAHLNLHINSLELGDSAVYFCASSQEGSNYGYTFGSGTRLTVV.

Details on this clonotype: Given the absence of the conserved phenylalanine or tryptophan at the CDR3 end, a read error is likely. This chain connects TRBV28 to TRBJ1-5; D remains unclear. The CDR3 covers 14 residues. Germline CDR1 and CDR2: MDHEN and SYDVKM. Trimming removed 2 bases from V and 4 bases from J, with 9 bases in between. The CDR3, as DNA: TGTGCCAGCAGTTTACACTGGGAGAATCAGCCCCAGCATCTT. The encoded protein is CASSLHWENQPQHL.

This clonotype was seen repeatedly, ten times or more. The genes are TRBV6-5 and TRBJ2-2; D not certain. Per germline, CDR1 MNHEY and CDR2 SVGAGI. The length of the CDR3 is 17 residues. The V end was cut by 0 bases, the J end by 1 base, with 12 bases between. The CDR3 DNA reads TGTGCCAGCAGTTACTCGAGCTCCAAAAGGAACACCGGGGAGCTGTTTTTT. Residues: CASSYSSSKRNTGELFF.

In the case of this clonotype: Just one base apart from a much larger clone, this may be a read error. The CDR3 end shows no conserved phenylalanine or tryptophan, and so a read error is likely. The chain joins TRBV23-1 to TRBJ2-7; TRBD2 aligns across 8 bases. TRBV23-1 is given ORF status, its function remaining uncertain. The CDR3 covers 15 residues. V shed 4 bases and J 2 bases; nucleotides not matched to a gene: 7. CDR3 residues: CASSPREGSPYEQYL. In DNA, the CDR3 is TGCGCCAGCAGTCCTCGGGAGGGGAGCCCCTACGAGCAGTACCTC.